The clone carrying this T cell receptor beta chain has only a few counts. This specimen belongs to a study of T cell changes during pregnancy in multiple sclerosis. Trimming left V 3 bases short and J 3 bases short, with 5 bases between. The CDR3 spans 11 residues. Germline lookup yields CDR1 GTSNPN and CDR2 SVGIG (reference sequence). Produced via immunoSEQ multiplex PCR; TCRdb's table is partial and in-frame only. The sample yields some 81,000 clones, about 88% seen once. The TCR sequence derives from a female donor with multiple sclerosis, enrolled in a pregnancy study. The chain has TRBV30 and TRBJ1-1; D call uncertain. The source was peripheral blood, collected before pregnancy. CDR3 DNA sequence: TGTGCCTGGAGAGACTACACTGAAGCTTTCTTT. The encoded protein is CAWRDYTEAFF.